Shown below are 25 T cell receptor beta chains from a single sample sequenced in a study of graft-versus-host responses after intestinal transplantation. Graft specimens yielded both intraepithelial and lamina propria lymphocytes. Method: immunoSEQ multiplex PCR; TCRdb's copy keeps in-frame clones and lacks some. This table holds 15,000 to 20,000 clones, roughly 83% found once. The starting material was ileum tissue, obtained around 580 days after intestinal transplantation. The receptor set was obtained from a human patient who received an intestinal transplant, so some T cells may come from the graft donor.

The V call is TRBV19, the J call TRBJ1-2; no definite D call. This CDR3 spans 13 amino acids. Germline lookup yields CDR1 LNHDA and CDR2 SQIVND (reference sequence). The V gene lost 6 bases and the J gene lost 4 bases, with 12 bases spanning the gap. As DNA, the CDR3 is TGTGCCAGTAGCCCGACCCTAAGCTATGGCTACACCTTC. This codes for CASSPTLSYGYTF.

J is TRBJ1-2 and V is TRBV19, with a tentative D call TRBD1 (5 bases). The V gene's germline CDR1 is LNHDA and CDR2 SQIVND (reference sequence). V lost 4 bases, J lost 6 bases, and 21 bases lay in between. This CDR3 is 16 amino acids long. The CDR3 protein is CASSTSPTRDLDGYTF. The CDR3, as DNA: TGTGCCAGTAGTACCTCACCGACAAGGGACTTGGATGGCTACACCTTC.

The chain uses TRBV19 and TRBJ1-6, with D perhaps matching TRBD1 (5 bases). V lost 4 bases and J 0 bases, leaving 10 bases between the germline ends. The V gene's germline CDR1 is LNHDA and CDR2 SQIVND (reference sequence). The CDR3 contains 16 residues. The CDR3 region is CASSNRGRSYNSPLHF. The CDR3 DNA reads as TGTGCCAGTAGTAATCGGGGCCGCTCCTATAATTCACCCCTCCACTTT.

This chain connects TRBV7-2 to TRBJ1-4; no definite D call. The CDR3 loop spans 14 amino acids. Trimming shortened V by 3 bases and J by 1 base, and 6 bases separated the two germline ends. Germline V gene data show CDR1 as SGHTA and CDR2 as FQGNSA. CDR3 in amino acids: CASSFRETNEKLFF. The DNA of the CDR3 is TGTGCCAGCAGCTTCCGGGAAACTAATGAAAAACTGTTTTTT.

The rearrangement joins TRBV7-9 to TRBJ2-5; D tentatively reads TRBD1 or TRBD2 (6 bases each). CDR1 is SEHNR, CDR2 FQNEAQ, per germline (reference sequence). V lost 1 base and J lost 1, with 19 bases in between. The CDR3 length is 18 residues. In DNA, the CDR3 is TGTGCCAGCAGCTTAGGAGTTCCCGGGAAGGGGGGCCAAGAGACCCAGTACTTC. This encodes CASSLGVPGKGGQETQYF.

This chain connects TRBV25-1 to TRBJ1-4; D gene ambiguous. CDR1 is MGHDK, CDR2 SYGVNS, per germline. The CDR3 extends over 14 amino acids. The ends were cut back, 1 base at V and 5 bases at J, with 8 bases in the middle. The CDR3 sequence: CASSELSGNEKLFF. Written as DNA, the CDR3 is TGTGCCAGCAGTGAATTATCCGGGAATGAAAAACTGTTTTTT.

This clone was observed a handful of times. The chain employs TRBV2 and TRBJ2-7; tentative D call: TRBD2 (6 bases). Germline V gene data show CDR1 as SNHLY and CDR2 as FYNNEI. V was clipped by 1 base and J by 6 bases, with 16 bases between them. The CDR3 runs to 15 residues. CDR3 coding DNA: TGTGCCAGCAGTGAAGGGCTAGGGACTGGTGCCGAGCAGTACTTC. It specifies CASSEGLGTGAEQYF.

This clone was counted a single time. The chain uses TRBV5-8 and TRBJ2-1; D remains unclear. Germline V gene sequence: CDR1 SGHTS, CDR2 YDEGEE. The V end lost 2 bases, the J end lost 7 bases, and 7 bases lay between the germline ends. The CDR3 loop spans 12 amino acids. CDR3 amino acids: CASSLLGNEQFF. Written as DNA, the CDR3 is TGTGCCAGCAGCTTACTCGGGAATGAGCAGTTCTTC. Full variable domain (missing parts from reference TRBV5-8 and TRBJ2-1): EAGVTQSPTHLIKTRGQQATLRCSPISGHTSVYWYQQALGLGLQFLLWYDEGEERNRGNFPPRFSGRQFPNYSSELNVNALELEDSALYLCASSLLGNEQFFGPGTRLTVL.

This chain links TRBV19 with TRBJ1-1; D possibly corresponds to TRBD1 (5 bases). Germline V lookup: CDR1 LNHDA, CDR2 SQIVND (reference sequence). Trimming pared 5 bases from V and 5 bases from J, leaving 12 bases between. CDR3 length equals 13 residues. The CDR3 DNA is TGTGCCAGTAGTTTGAGGGGCGCGACTGAAGCTTTCTTT. Its translation: CASSLRGATEAFF.

This chain connects TRBV5-7 to TRBJ1-1; no definite D call. Being an ORF, TRBV5-7 has a function that is uncertain. V was cut by 4 bases and J by 0 bases, with 13 bases left in between. The CDR3 totals 15 residues. This CDR3 reads CASSLRFSMNTEAFF. The CDR3 nucleotides read TGTGCCAGCAGCCTCCGATTTAGCATGAACACTGAAGCTTTCTTT.

CDR3 in amino acids: CAIGGDYEQYF. The CDR3, as DNA: TGTGCCATCGGGGGGGATTACGAGCAGTACTTC. The chain recombines TRBV10-3 with TRBJ2-7, with 7 bases aligning to TRBD2. In germline, CDR1 is ENHRY, CDR2 SYGVKD. The CDR3 runs to 11 residues. V was pared by 8 bases and J by 4 bases, with 2 bases of the junction left unmatched.

CDR3 sequence: CAWSVPREDQPQHF. CDR3 DNA sequence: TGTGCCTGGAGTGTACCGAGAGAGGATCAGCCCCAGCATTTT. V usage is TRBV30 and J usage is TRBJ1-5; D not certain. Trimming pared 0 bases from V and 5 bases from J, leaving 11 bases between. CDR1 and CDR2 from the germline V gene are GTSNPN and SVGIG (reference sequence). The CDR3 runs to 14 residues.

The gene calls are TRBV2 and TRBJ2-4, with D tentatively TRBD2 (5 bases). Germline CDR1 is SNHLY and CDR2 is FYNNEI. This CDR3 is 13 amino acids long. Trimming stripped 8 bases from V and 2 bases from J, with 10 bases between. The CDR3 loop is CASDGETKNIQYF. CDR3 DNA sequence: TGTGCCAGCGATGGGGAGACCAAAAACATTCAGTACTTC.

The chain is built from TRBV11-2 and TRBJ1-4; 9 bases line up with TRBD1. From germline, CDR1 is SGHAT and CDR2 FQNNGV. Trimming took 2 bases from V and 11 from J; bases not matched to a gene: 12. This CDR3 has 16 residues. This CDR3 reads CASSLIGTGTPMKLFF. CDR3 DNA sequence: TGTGCCAGCAGCTTAATTGGGACAGGGACACCTATGAAACTGTTTTTT.

The gene calls are TRBV16 and TRBJ2-1; tentatively, D is TRBD1 or TRBD2 (5 bases each). The CDR3 spans 14 residues. The germline CDR1 and CDR2 sequences are KGHSY and FQNENV. The germline V and J ends were trimmed by 0 bases and 6 bases, with 9 bases remaining between them. The CDR3 coding sequence is TGTGCCAGCAGCCAATCTGGGACCTCCAATGAGCAGTTCTTC. This translates into CASSQSGTSNEQFF. The variable domain in full, completed from reference TRBV16 and TRBJ2-1, reads GEEVAQTPKHLVRGEGQKAKLYCAPIKGHSYVFWYQQVLKNEFKFLISFQNENVFDETGMPKERFSAKCLPNSPCSLEIQATKLEDSAVYFCASSQSGTSNEQFFGPGTRLTVL.

This rearrangement joins TRBV5-1 to TRBJ2-7; D is undetermined. The CDR3 loop spans 13 amino acids. V lost 0 bases, J lost 6 bases, and 10 bases lay in between. Germline CDR1 reads SGHRS; CDR2 reads YFSETQ. CDR3 sequence: CASSLDRSSEQYF. The CDR3 bases are TGCGCCAGCAGCTTGGATCGGAGCTCCGAGCAGTACTTC.

The V gene is TRBV18, the J gene TRBJ2-4, with 10 bases that match TRBD1. The CDR3 is 16 residues long. Germline assignment: CDR1 KGHSH and CDR2 LQKENI. V shed 1 base, J shed 7 bases, and the junction held 7 bases outside the gene matches. CDR3 residues: CASSPQTGGRWNIQYF. DNA for the CDR3: TGTGCCAGCTCACCACAGACAGGGGGCCGTTGGAACATTCAGTACTTC.

Concerning this clone: Other nucleotide sequences from this sample produce the same CDR3. This chain uses TRBV6-5 with TRBJ1-3; 8 bases are a match to TRBD1. This CDR3 is 15 amino acids long. CDR1 is MNHEY, CDR2 SVGAGI, per germline. V lost 2 bases, J lost 0 bases, and 0 bases stayed unmatched. The CDR3 region is CASSYTGGSGNTIYF. DNA of the CDR3: TGTGCCAGCAGTTACACAGGGGGCTCTGGAAACACCATATATTTT.

This clone was counted a few times. The chain is built from TRBV6-1 and TRBJ1-2, with 9 bases fitting TRBD1. Germline lookup yields CDR1 MNHNS and CDR2 SASEGT. CDR3 length equals 15 residues. The junction had 7 bases not matched to a gene; V was cut back by 3 bases and J by 5 bases. The CDR3 DNA reads TGTGCCAGCAGTGACGAGACAGGGGGAGTGTATGGCTACACCTTC. Translation gives CASSDETGGVYGYTF.

The gene calls are TRBV5-1 and TRBJ1-1; 7 positions agree with TRBD1. V dropped 0 bases and J dropped 4; count of bases not matched to a gene: 9. CDR3 length equals 16 residues. Germline V gene sequence: CDR1 SGHRS, CDR2 YFSETQ. The CDR3 DNA reads TGCGCCAGCAGCTTGGCCTACAGGGGCCCGGGCACTGAAGCTTTCTTT. Protein product: CASSLAYRGPGTEAFF.

The chain has TRBV5-1 and TRBJ2-1, with D perhaps TRBD1 (5 bases). V was trimmed by 3 bases and J by 6 bases, leaving 13 bases between them. CDR1 SGHRS and CDR2 YFSETQ come from the germline V gene. CDR3 length: 14 residues. The CDR3 coding sequence is TGCGCCAGCAGCTCCAGGGTTCCCCCCAATGAGCAGTTCTTC. It yields the protein CASSSRVPPNEQFF.

CDR3 DNA sequence: TGTGCCAGCAGCTCCCTGCAGGGGGAAATTTACGAGCAGTACTTC. Translation: CASSSLQGEIYEQYF. This rearrangement joins TRBV6-5 to TRBJ2-7; 7 bases map to TRBD1. The V gene's germline CDR1 is MNHEY and CDR2 SVGAGI. J lost 4 bases, V lost 6 bases, and 12 bases had no gene match. This CDR3 region has 15 residues.

CDR3 residues: CASSLSDRSTEAFF. The CDR3 region has the DNA TGTGCCAGCAGCTTATCGGACAGGTCAACTGAAGCTTTCTTT. The gene calls are TRBV11-3 and TRBJ1-1, with 7 bases identical to TRBD1. Trimming cost V 2 bases and J 5 bases; bases outside gene matches: 5. Germline values: CDR1 SGHNT, CDR2 YENEEA. This CDR3 has 14 amino acids.

The chain employs TRBV7-2 and TRBJ1-2; D is ambiguous. Germline CDR1 reads SGHTA; CDR2 reads FQGNSA. Trimming cost V 5 bases and J 4 bases, with 23 bases left between them. This CDR3 contains 17 residues. Written as DNA, the CDR3 is TGTGCCAGCAGCCACGATGGCGGAGACGGAAAGACCTATGGCTACACCTTC. Translating gives CASSHDGGDGKTYGYTF.

The chain employs TRBV11-2 and TRBJ1-3; D is uncertain. The germline gives CDR1 SGHAT, CDR2 FQNNGV. The V and J ends lost 2 bases and 3 bases respectively, with 8 bases between them. The length of the CDR3 is 14 residues. The CDR3 DNA sequence: TGTGCCAGCAGCTTACTGGGTAGTGGAAACACCATATATTTT. The encoded protein is CASSLLGSGNTIYF.